What follows are 30 T cell receptor beta chains derived from one specimen sequenced in a study of blood T cell repertoires in COVID-19. Some clones are missing from TCRdb's copy, which holds only in-frame ones; the method was immunoSEQ multiplex PCR. The sample lists about 43,000 clones; approximately 90% were seen once. Sequenced material: peripheral blood. These receptor sequences come from a human donor in a cohort sampled during active COVID-19.

The table lists this clone with a few counts. The V and J genes are TRBV29-1 and TRBJ2-3; 8 bases agree with TRBD2. V shed 5 bases, J shed 3 bases, and the junction held 4 bases outside the gene matches. The germline CDR1 and CDR2 sequences are SQVTM and ANQGSEA. This CDR3 comprises 13 residues. DNA of the CDR3: TGCAGCGTTTCCGGGAGGGTAACAGATACGCAGTATTTT. It translates to CSVSGRVTDTQYF.

J is TRBJ2-7 and V is TRBV11-2; possible D gene TRBD2, 6 bases. The CDR3 spans 13 residues. Germline CDR1 reads SGHAT; CDR2 reads FQNNGV. Trimming removed 5 bases from V and 3 bases from J, with 11 bases in between. The CDR3 DNA reads TGTGCCAGCAGCCCGGGACTCGGCTACGAGCAGTACTTC. Protein sequence: CASSPGLGYEQYF. The full variable domain, rest sourced from reference TRBV11-2 and TRBJ2-7, is EAGVAQSPRYKIIEKRQSVAFWCNPISGHATLYWYQQILGQGPKLLIQFQNNGVVDDSQLPKDRFSAERLKGVDSTLKIQPAKLEDSAVYLCASSPGLGYEQYFGPGTRLTVT.

The chain uses TRBV7-3 and TRBJ2-1, with 8 bases matching TRBD2. The trim removed 5 bases at V and 6 bases at J, leaving 6 bases unmatched. CDR3 length: 14 residues. Germline V gene sequence: CDR1 SGHTA, CDR2 FQGTGA. Written as DNA, the CDR3 is TGTGCCAGCAGCGTCGGACTAGCCCCCAATGAGCAGTTCTTC. Translated, it gives CASSVGLAPNEQFF. The full variable domain, rest sourced from reference TRBV7-3 and TRBJ2-1, is GAGVSQTPSNKVTEKGKYVELRCDPISGHTALYWYRQSLGQGPEFLIYFQGTGAADDSGLPNDRFFAVRPEGSVSTLKIQRTERGDSAVYLCASSVGLAPNEQFFGPGTRLTVL.

The chain joins TRBV4-2 to TRBJ2-5; 7 positions agree with TRBD2. The V gene's germline CDR1 is LGHNA and CDR2 YNFKEQ. The CDR3 length is 14 residues. The J segment lost 0 bases and the V segment lost 4 bases, leaving 2 bases of the junction unmatched. The CDR3 nucleotides are TGTGCCAGCAGCCTGGGGACTAACCAAGAGACCCAGTACTTC. Its translation is CASSLGTNQETQYF.

The J gene is TRBJ2-2, the V gene TRBV5-6, with TRBD2 matching over 7 bases. This CDR3 is built from 13 residues. V lost 6 bases, J lost 5 bases, and 4 bases stayed unmatched. Germline loops: CDR1 SGHDT, CDR2 YYEEEE. CDR3 nucleotides: TGTGCCAGCACCGAAGCGGGAACCGGGGAGCTGTTTTTT. Protein product: CASTEAGTGELFF.

V gene TRBV7-6 combines with J gene TRBJ1-1, with a weak D call TRBD1 (5 bases). This CDR3 spans 15 amino acids. The ends were cut back, 5 bases at V and 1 base at J, with 14 bases in the middle. Germline V gene data show CDR1 as SGHVS and CDR2 as FNYEAQ. CDR3 region: CASSPLQERNTEAFF. CDR3 DNA sequence: TGTGCCAGCAGCCCCTTACAGGAAAGGAACACTGAAGCTTTCTTT.

This chain links TRBV19 with TRBJ2-7; 9 bases are a match to TRBD1. Germline values: CDR1 LNHDA, CDR2 SQIVND (reference sequence). V dropped 3 bases and J dropped 2; count of bases not matched to a gene: 2. The CDR3 has 14 amino acids. CDR3 region: CASSIGTGPYEQYF. The CDR3 coding sequence is TGTGCCAGTAGTATCGGGACAGGGCCCTACGAGCAGTACTTC.

The V call is TRBV30, the J call TRBJ1-2, with D unclear. Germline loops: CDR1 GTSNPN, CDR2 SVGIG (reference sequence). Trimming removed 0 bases at V and 0 bases at J, with 8 bases between. The CDR3 extends over 14 amino acids. CDR3 in amino acids: CAWSVDQSNYGYTF. CDR3 nucleotides: TGTGCCTGGAGTGTAGATCAGTCTAACTATGGCTACACCTTC.

This chain uses TRBV27 with TRBJ2-7, with a possible D match to TRBD1 (6 bases). The CDR3 has 13 amino acids. Between the trimmed V and J ends, which lost 6 bases and 4 bases, there was a span of 13 bases. From germline, CDR1 is MNHEY and CDR2 SMNVEV (reference sequence). In nucleotides, the CDR3 is TGTGCCAGCAGCAGGGGATACCTTTACGAGCAGTACTTC. This gives the protein CASSRGYLYEQYF.

The J gene is TRBJ2-5, the V gene TRBV28; the D gene is possibly TRBD1 (6 bases). V was shortened by 7 bases and J by 4 bases, with 19 bases between the two germline ends. The CDR3 has 15 amino acids. CDR1 is MDHEN, CDR2 SYDVKM, per germline. Here the CDR3 DNA reads TGTGCCAGCACCCTGGGGTCCAGGGGCAGAGAGACCCAGTACTTC. Translation: CASTLGSRGRETQYF.

The chain carries TRBV29-1 and TRBJ1-2, with 9 bases matching TRBD1. CDR3 length equals 15 residues. J lost 2 bases, V lost 6 bases, and 10 bases had no gene match. The germline V gene has CDR1 SQVTM and CDR2 ANQGSEA. CDR3 DNA: TGCAGCGTAGCTATGTGGGACAGGGAAAACTATGGCTACACCTTC. Protein sequence: CSVAMWDRENYGYTF.

V and J are TRBV7-6 and TRBJ2-3, with TRBD2 matching over 7 bases. V lost 1 base and J lost 1; bases outside the gene matches: 8. This CDR3 spans 17 amino acids. The germline gives CDR1 SGHVS, CDR2 FNYEAQ. The CDR3 DNA is TGTGCCAGCAGCTTAGTGTCGTCCCTAGCGGGCACAGATACGCAGTATTTT. Amino acid sequence: CASSLVSSLAGTDTQYF. The full variable domain, rest sourced from reference TRBV7-6 and TRBJ2-3, is GAGVSQSPRYKVTKRGQDVALRCDPISGHVSLYWYRQALGQGPEFLTYFNYEAQQDKSGLPNDRFSAERPEGSISTLTIQRTEQRDSAMYRCASSLVSSLAGTDTQYFGPGTRLTVL.

The V call is TRBV19, the J call TRBJ1-2, with D perhaps TRBD1 (5 bases). V lost 6 bases and J lost 4, with 12 bases in between. The CDR3 has 13 amino acids. Looked up from germline, CDR1 is LNHDA and CDR2 is SQIVND (reference sequence). The CDR3 sequence: CASSGTTLYGYTF. CDR3 bases: TGTGCCAGTAGCGGGACTACACTCTATGGCTACACCTTC.

The chain is built from TRBV30 and TRBJ1-1; tentatively, D is TRBD1 (6 bases). This CDR3 spans 14 amino acids. V was trimmed by 2 bases and J by 1 base, leaving 11 bases between them. The germline V gene encodes CDR1 GTSNPN and CDR2 SVGIG (reference sequence). The CDR3, as DNA: TGTGCCTGGAGTAAACAGGGCTCGAACACTGAAGCTTTCTTT. Protein: CAWSKQGSNTEAFF.

The J gene is TRBJ1-5, the V gene TRBV5-8; 9 bases are a match to TRBD1. The CDR3 spans 13 residues. Trimming took 9 bases from V and 7 from J; bases not matched to a gene: 8. In germline, CDR1 is SGHTS, CDR2 YDEGEE. The CDR3 here is CATITGGGQPQHF. The CDR3 DNA is TGTGCCACCATTACAGGGGGCGGGCAGCCCCAGCATTTT. Filled out from reference TRBV5-8 and TRBJ1-5, the complete variable domain reads EAGVTQSPTHLIKTRGQQATLRCSPISGHTSVYWYQQALGLGLQFLLWYDEGEERNRGNFPPRFSGRQFPNYSSELNVNALELEDSALYLCATITGGGQPQHFGDGTRLSIL.

CDR3 sequence: CSVMGTSKIYEQYF. CDR3 nucleotide sequence: TGCAGCGTAATGGGGACTAGCAAAATCTACGAGCAGTACTTC. The chain joins TRBV29-1 to TRBJ2-7; 9 bases are a match to TRBD2. CDR1 SQVTM and CDR2 ANQGSEA come from the germline V gene. This CDR3 region has 14 residues. V shed 6 bases, J shed 3 bases, and the junction held 9 bases outside the gene matches.

This chain connects TRBV7-6 to TRBJ2-1, with 11 nucleotides matching TRBD2. CDR1 is SGHVS, CDR2 FNYEAQ, per germline. V lost 2 bases, J lost 5 bases, and 5 bases stayed unmatched. There are 16 residues in the CDR3. CDR3 sequence (DNA): TGTGCCAGCAGCTTAATGACTAGCGGGGTCAACAATGAGCAGTTCTTC. It codes for CASSLMTSGVNNEQFF. The complete variable domain, with remaining parts taken from reference TRBV7-6 and TRBJ2-1, reads GAGVSQSPRYKVTKRGQDVALRCDPISGHVSLYWYRQALGQGPEFLTYFNYEAQQDKSGLPNDRFSAERPEGSISTLTIQRTEQRDSAMYRCASSLMTSGVNNEQFFGPGTRLTVL.

The J gene is TRBJ2-5, the V gene TRBV7-4, with TRBD2 matching over 8 bases. The ends lost 5 bases at V and 5 bases at J; junction bases unmatched: 13. This CDR3 spans 16 amino acids. In germline, CDR1 is SGHVT, CDR2 SQSDAQ. The CDR3 DNA is TGTGCCAGCAGCCAGGGTGGTAGCGGGAATGAGGAGACCCAGTACTTC. Its translation: CASSQGGSGNEETQYF. Supplemented by reference TRBV7-4 and TRBJ2-5, the full variable domain reads GAGVSQSPRYKVAKRGRDVALRCDSISGHVTLYWYRQTLGQGSEVLTYSQSDAQRDKSGRPSGRFSAERPERSVSTLKIQRTEQGDSAVYLCASSQGGSGNEETQYFGPGTRLLVL.

This rearrangement joins TRBV6-1 to TRBJ1-1; D not resolved. Germline V gene data show CDR1 as MNHNS and CDR2 as SASEGT. The length of the CDR3 is 14 residues. Trimming took 0 bases from V and 5 from J, leaving 10 bases between them. Here the CDR3 reads CASSEARGRTEAFF. CDR3 nucleotide sequence: TGTGCCAGCAGTGAAGCGCGGGGTAGGACTGAAGCTTTCTTT.

This clone showed up just once. The chain couples TRBV9 to TRBJ1-1; tentatively, D is TRBD1 (6 bases). V lost 0 bases and J lost 5, with 11 bases in between. CDR3 size: 14 residues. Germline loops: CDR1 SGDLS, CDR2 YYNGEE. The CDR3 is CASSVEIGGTEAFF. For the CDR3, the DNA is TGTGCCAGCAGCGTAGAGATAGGGGGAACTGAAGCTTTCTTT.

The rearrangement links TRBV27 to TRBJ2-7, with 8 bases matching TRBD1. J was trimmed by 7 bases and V by 1 base; bases with no gene match: 6. This CDR3 spans 14 amino acids. The germline V gene encodes CDR1 MNHEY and CDR2 SMNVEV (reference sequence). The CDR3 bases are TGTGCCAGCAGTTTATTGCAGGGGGCACGGGAGCAGTACTTC. Its translation: CASSLLQGAREQYF.

The chain is built from TRBV5-5 and TRBJ2-7; no clear D gene. Trimming took 2 bases from V and 0 from J, leaving 6 bases between them. The CDR3 runs 13 residues. The V gene's germline CDR1 is SGHKS and CDR2 YYEKEE (reference sequence). This CDR3 reads CASSFPGSYEQYF. CDR3 coding DNA: TGTGCCAGCAGCTTTCCGGGCTCCTACGAGCAGTACTTC.

The V and J genes are TRBV29-1 and TRBJ1-2, with D tentatively TRBD1 (5 bases). V dropped 0 bases and J dropped 5 bases, with 13 bases sitting between them. Germline values: CDR1 SQVTM, CDR2 ANQGSEA. The CDR3 runs 14 residues. The DNA for the CDR3 is TGCAGCGTTGAAGATCCCCAGGGTCGATATGGCTACACCTTC. Translating gives CSVEDPQGRYGYTF.

The rearrangement uses TRBV7-3 and TRBJ2-1; D is possibly TRBD2 (6 bases). Germline CDR1 reads SGHTA; CDR2 reads FQGTGA. V was pared by 5 bases and J by 10 bases, with 12 bases between. This CDR3 contains 12 residues. CDR3 loop: CASSVSEGEQFF. As DNA, the CDR3 is TGTGCCAGCAGCGTTTCGGAGGGGGAGCAGTTCTTC.

The gene calls are TRBV19 and TRBJ1-2; TRBD1 is a possible D gene (5 bases). Germline loops: CDR1 LNHDA, CDR2 SQIVND (reference sequence). The CDR3 covers 13 residues. The ends were cut back, 6 bases at V and 8 bases at J, with 16 bases in the middle. CDR3: CASRRQTLKGYTF. The CDR3 DNA sequence: TGTGCCAGTAGAAGACAGACTCTTAAGGGCTACACCTTC.

The chain is built from TRBV6-1 and TRBJ2-1; 7 positions match TRBD2. Per the germline V gene, CDR1 is MNHNS and CDR2 is SASEGT. This CDR3 is built from 15 residues. V dropped 2 bases and J dropped 9; count of bases not matched to a gene: 10. The DNA of the CDR3 is TGTGCCAGCAGTGAAAGCGGCGGGAGAGTGGTTGAGCAGTTCTTC. This encodes CASSESGGRVVEQFF.

The chain links TRBV28 to TRBJ1-2; TRBD1 matches 7 bases. This CDR3 comprises 13 residues. V lost 8 bases, J lost 7 bases, and 10 bases stayed unmatched. Germline V lookup: CDR1 MDHEN, CDR2 SYDVKM. The CDR3 nucleotides are TGTGCCAGCCAGCCCGACAGGGTAGGTGGCTACACCTTC. It translates to CASQPDRVGGYTF.

The genes are TRBV9 and TRBJ1-2; tentative D call: TRBD1 (6 bases). The CDR3 covers 14 residues. The V end lost 4 bases, the J end lost 7 bases, and 17 bases lay between the germline ends. Per germline, CDR1 SGDLS and CDR2 YYNGEE. This chain's CDR3 is CASSTADSRSGYTF. DNA for the CDR3: TGTGCCAGCAGCACCGCGGACAGTCGAAGTGGCTACACCTTC.

The chain has TRBV6-5 and TRBJ2-7; 11 bases map to TRBD2. This CDR3 comprises 15 residues. The V gene's germline CDR1 is MNHEY and CDR2 SVGAGI. With 4 bases clipped from V and 2 bases from J, the junction kept 4 bases outside the gene matches. CDR3 in DNA: TGTGCCAGCAGTTCCCTAGCGGGAGGTACCTACGAGCAGTACTTC. Translation gives CASSSLAGGTYEQYF.

About this clone itself: The junction departs from the called germline gene at one end, perhaps through a read error. The chain combines TRBV14 with TRBJ1-6; D remains ambiguous. Germline-derived CDR1 and CDR2 are SGHDN and FVKESK. The CDR3 is 13 residues long. Written as DNA, the CDR3 is TGTGCCAGCAGCCAATCCTCTAATTCACCCCTCCACTTT. Translated: CASSQSSNSPLHF.